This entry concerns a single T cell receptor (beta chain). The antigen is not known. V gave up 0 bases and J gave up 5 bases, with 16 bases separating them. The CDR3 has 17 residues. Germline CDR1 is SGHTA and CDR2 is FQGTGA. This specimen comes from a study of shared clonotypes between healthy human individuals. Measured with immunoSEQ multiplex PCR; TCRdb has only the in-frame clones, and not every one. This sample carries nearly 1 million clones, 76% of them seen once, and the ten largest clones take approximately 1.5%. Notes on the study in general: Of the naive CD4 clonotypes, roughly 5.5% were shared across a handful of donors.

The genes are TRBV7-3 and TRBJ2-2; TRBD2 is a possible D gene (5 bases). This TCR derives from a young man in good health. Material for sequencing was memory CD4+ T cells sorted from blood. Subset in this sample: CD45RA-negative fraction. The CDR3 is CASSLTLGAGWTGELFF. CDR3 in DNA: TGTGCCAGCAGCTTAACGTTGGGTGCGGGCTGGACCGGGGAGCTGTTTTTT.